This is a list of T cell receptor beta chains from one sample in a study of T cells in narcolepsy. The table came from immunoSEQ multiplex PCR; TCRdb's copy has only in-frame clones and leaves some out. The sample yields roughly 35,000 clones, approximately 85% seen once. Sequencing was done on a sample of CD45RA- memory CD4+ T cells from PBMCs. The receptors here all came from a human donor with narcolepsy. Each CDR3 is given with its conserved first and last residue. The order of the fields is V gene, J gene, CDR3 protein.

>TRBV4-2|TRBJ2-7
CASSQAGRAYEQYF
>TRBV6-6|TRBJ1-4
CASSPRGSEEKLFF
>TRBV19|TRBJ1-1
CASSIGGQWPEAFF
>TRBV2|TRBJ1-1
CASREGVGNTEAFF
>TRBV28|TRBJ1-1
CASSFGLNTEAFF
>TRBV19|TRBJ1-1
CASSWWNTEAFF
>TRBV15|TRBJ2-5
CATSSSGGFQETQYF
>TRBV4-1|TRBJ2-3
CASSTRQGFTDTQYF
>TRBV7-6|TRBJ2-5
CASSSKTRAWETQYF
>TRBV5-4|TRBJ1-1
CASTPDRVNTEAFF
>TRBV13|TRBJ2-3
CASSFTTTRGRAGKSTDTQYF
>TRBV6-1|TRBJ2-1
CASSGLAGVSEQFF
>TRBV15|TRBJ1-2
CATSRDFGRGYNYGYTF
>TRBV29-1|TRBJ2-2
CSVDRGNTGELFF
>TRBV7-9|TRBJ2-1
CASSPDNEQFF
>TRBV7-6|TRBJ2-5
CASSLAGGEGETQYF
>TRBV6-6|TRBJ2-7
CASNMVRVGDEQYF
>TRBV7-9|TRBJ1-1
CASSFSGGGTEAFF
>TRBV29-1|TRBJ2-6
CSVPESKGLSGANVLTF
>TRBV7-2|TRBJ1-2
CASSLDSF
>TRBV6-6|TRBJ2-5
CASSYPGGQETQYF
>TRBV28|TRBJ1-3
CASSMTGRANTIYF
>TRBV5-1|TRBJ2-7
CASSGGGQGYEQYF
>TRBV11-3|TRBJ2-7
CASSLAPGTGGYEQYF